This T cell receptor (beta chain) was observed in a study of yellow fever vaccine responses in identical twins. Germline V lookup: CDR1 SNHLY, CDR2 FYNNEI. Deletions cut 3 bases from V and 5 bases from J, with 20 bases between. This CDR3 has 17 residues. Whole-study results and caveats: Among the twins, the vaccine T cell response reportedly seemed partly convergent and partly personalized.

About this clonotype: Its antigen remains unknown.

TCRdb re-derived calls from the RT-PCR reads in MiXCR, one entry per CDR3 protein. In the table there are 20,000 to 25,000 distinct CDR3 sequences, around four fifths of which are singletons. The rearrangement uses TRBV2 and TRBJ2-1, with D possibly being TRBD2 (7 bases). The origin of this receptor is a woman between 18 and 29 years old who received the yellow fever vaccine. The specimen was T cells from blood (PBMCs), unsorted or a sorted subset (not recorded which), collected before or after yellow fever vaccination (not recorded which). The CDR3 is CASSESPWGGLDNEQFF. As DNA, the CDR3 is TGTGCCAGCAGTGAGTCCCCTTGGGGGGGCCTCGACAATGAGCAGTTCTTC.